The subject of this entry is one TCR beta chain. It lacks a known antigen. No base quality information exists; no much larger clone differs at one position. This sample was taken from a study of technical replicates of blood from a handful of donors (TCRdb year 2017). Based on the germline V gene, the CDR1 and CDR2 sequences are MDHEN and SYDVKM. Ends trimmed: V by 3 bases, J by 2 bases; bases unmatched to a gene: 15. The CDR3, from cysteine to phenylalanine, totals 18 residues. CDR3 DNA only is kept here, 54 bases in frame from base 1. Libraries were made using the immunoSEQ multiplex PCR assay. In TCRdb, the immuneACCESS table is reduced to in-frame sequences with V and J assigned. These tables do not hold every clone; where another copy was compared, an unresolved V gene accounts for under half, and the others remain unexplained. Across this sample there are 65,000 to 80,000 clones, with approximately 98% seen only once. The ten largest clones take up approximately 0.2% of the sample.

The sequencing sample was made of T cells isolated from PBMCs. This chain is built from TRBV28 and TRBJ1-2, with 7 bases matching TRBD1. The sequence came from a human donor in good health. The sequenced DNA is TGTGCCAGCAGTTTTTTCGGTGGGGTTAAGGGACAGAACTATGGCTACACCTTC. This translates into CASSFFGGVKGQNYGYTF.